The rows below give T cell receptor beta chains drawn from one sample of a study of blood T cell repertoires in COVID-19. Method: immunoSEQ multiplex PCR; TCRdb's copy keeps in-frame clones and lacks some. This sample has some 190,000 clones, with roughly 89% found just once. Sequenced sample: PBMCs or T cells enriched from blood (not recorded which). Receptors were obtained from a woman aged 35 to 49 with acute COVID-19. The CDR3 runs from the conserved cysteine through the conserved F or W. Each record gives: V gene, J gene, clone size, D gene, CDR3 DNA, CDR3 protein. D genes are given only for firm matches. Some rows mark clone size as missing; the rest say once, few, many or name a class of expanded clone.

>TRBV10-2|TRBJ2-3|few|TRBD2
TGCGCCAGCAGTGGGGCGGGGGTCACAGATACGCAGTATTTT
CASSGAGVTDTQYF
>TRBV9|TRBJ2-3|-|TRBD2
TGTGCCAGCAGCGTAGTCGCTAGCGGGAGCACAGATACGCAGTATTTT
CASSVVASGSTDTQYF
>TRBV19|TRBJ2-4|-|TRBD1
TGTGCCAGTAGTACAACAGGGGAGAAAAACATTCAGTACTTC
CASSTTGEKNIQYF
>TRBV4-3|TRBJ2-5|-|TRBD2
TGCGCCAGCAGCCAAGATGTCCCGGGACTAGCGGGAGGGTCTGAGACCCAGTACTTC
CASSQDVPGLAGGSETQYF
>TRBV18|TRBJ2-5|-|-
TGTGCCAGCTCAGAGGAGGGACTGGTGGAGACCCAGTACTTC
CASSEEGLVETQYF
>TRBV3-1/TRBV3-2|TRBJ1-6|-|-
TGTGCCAGCAGCCAAGAGGCCAGGGAGGGTTCACCCCTCCACTTT
CASSQEAREGSPLHF
>TRBV6-5|TRBJ2-7|-|-
TGTGCCAGCAGGTCGACAGGAATCTACGAGCAGTACTTC
CASRSTGIYEQYF
>TRBV19|TRBJ2-1|-|TRBD2
TGTGCCAGTAGACTCCGGGGGGACGCCTACAATGAGCAGTTCTTC
CASRLRGDAYNEQFF
>TRBV14|TRBJ2-3|-|-
TGTGCCAGCAGCCAAGAGGCAGGGACAGATACGCAGTATTTT
CASSQEAGTDTQYF
>TRBV27|TRBJ1-1|few|-
TGTGCCAGCAGTTCAGGGTCCTGGGTCACTGAAGCTTTCTTT
CASSSGSWVTEAFF
>TRBV5-4|TRBJ2-2|-|-
TGTGCCAGCAGCGCCCGGGACACCGGCACCGGGGAGCTGTTTTTT
CASSARDTGTGELFF
>TRBV19|TRBJ2-3|-|TRBD1
TGTGCCAGTAGCAGAGACAGGGGAGGCACAGATACGCAGTATTTT
CASSRDRGGTDTQYF
>TRBV25-1|TRBJ2-1|-|TRBD2
TGTGCCAGCAGTGTCCTCCAGTATGGGACTAACAATGAGCAGTTCTTC
CASSVLQYGTNNEQFF
>TRBV18|TRBJ2-5|-|TRBD1
TGTGCCAGCTCTCAAAGACAGGGGGAAGAGACCCAGTACTTC
CASSQRQGEETQYF
>TRBV4-1|TRBJ1-4|-|-
TGCGCCAGCAGCCCGACAGATTGGGGTGAAAAACTGTTTTTT
CASSPTDWGEKLFF
>TRBV4-2|TRBJ1-4|-|-
TGTGCCAGCAGCCAAGAGGCTTGGGGGGCTAATGAAAAACTGTTTTTT
CASSQEAWGANEKLFF
>TRBV7-8|TRBJ1-6|-|TRBD1
TGTGCCAGCAGCCACGGGGACAGGGGGGGATATAATTCACCCCTCCACTTT
CASSHGDRGGYNSPLHF
>TRBV9|TRBJ2-7|-|TRBD1
TGTGCCAGCAGCGTAGCAACAGGGGTTTACGAGCAGTACTTC
CASSVATGVYEQYF
>TRBV29-1|TRBJ1-4|few|-
TGCAGCGGGGGTGGTAGCGGTGAAAAACTGTTTTTT
CSGGGSGEKLFF
>TRBV30|TRBJ1-2|-|TRBD1
TGTGCCTGGAGTGTAAGACGGCAGGGGGGAACTCCTAACTATGGCTACACCTTC
CAWSVRRQGGTPNYGYTF
>TRBV18|TRBJ2-5|-|-
TGTGCCAGCTCACCCCGACAGGAGGTGGCCCAGTACTTC
CASSPRQEVAQYF
>TRBV2|TRBJ2-7|-|-
TGTGCCAGCAGTGTGGAGGGAACCGGCTACGAGCAGTACTTC
CASSVEGTGYEQYF